This TCR beta chain was retrieved from a study of Graves' ophthalmopathy and Graves' hyperthyroidism. Amplified TCR beta CDR3 regions were obtained using RNA transcripts as template. A first-round RT-PCR used HTBI primers, followed by a second-round multiplex PCR. From the multiplex PCR reads, TCRdb called clonotypes with MiXCR, one entry per CDR3 protein. The data contain about 700,000 distinct CDR3 sequences, about two fifths of them seen just once; the ten biggest clones take up 2.5% to 3.5%. The CDR3 loop spans 14 amino acids. V gave up 6 bases and J gave up 0 bases, with 11 bases separating them. This clonotype was picked up many times.

This clonotype was obtained from an adult man with Graves' ophthalmopathy. This chain connects TRBV12-3 or TRBV12-4 to TRBJ1-2; possible D gene TRBD1, 5 bases. The sample taken for sequencing was peripheral blood. CDR3 residues: CASRAGGANYGYTF. CDR3 in DNA: TGTGCCAGCAGGGCCGGAGGGGCTAACTATGGCTACACCTTC.